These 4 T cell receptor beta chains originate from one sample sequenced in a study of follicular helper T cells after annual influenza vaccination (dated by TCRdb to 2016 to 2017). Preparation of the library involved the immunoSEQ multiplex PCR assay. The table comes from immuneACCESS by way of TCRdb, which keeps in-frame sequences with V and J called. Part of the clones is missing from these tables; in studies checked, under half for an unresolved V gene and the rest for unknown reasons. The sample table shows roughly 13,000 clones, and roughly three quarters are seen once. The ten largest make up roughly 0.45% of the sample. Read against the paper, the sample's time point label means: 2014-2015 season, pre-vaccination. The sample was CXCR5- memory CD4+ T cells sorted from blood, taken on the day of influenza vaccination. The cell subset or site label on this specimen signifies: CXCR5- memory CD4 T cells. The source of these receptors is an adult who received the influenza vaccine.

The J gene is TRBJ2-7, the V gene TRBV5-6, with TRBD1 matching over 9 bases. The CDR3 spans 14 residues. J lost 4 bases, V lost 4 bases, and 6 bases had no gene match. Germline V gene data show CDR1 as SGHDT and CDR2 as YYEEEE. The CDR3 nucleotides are TGTGCCAGCAGCCTACAGGGGGCGTTTTACGAGCAGTACTTC. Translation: CASSLQGAFYEQYF.

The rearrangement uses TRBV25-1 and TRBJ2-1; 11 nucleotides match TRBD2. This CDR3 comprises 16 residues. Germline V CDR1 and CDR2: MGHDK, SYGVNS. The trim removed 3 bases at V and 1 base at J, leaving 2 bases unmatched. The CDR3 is CASSDRLAGSYNEQFF. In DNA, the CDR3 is TGTGCCAGCAGTGATAGACTAGCGGGATCCTACAATGAGCAGTTCTTC.

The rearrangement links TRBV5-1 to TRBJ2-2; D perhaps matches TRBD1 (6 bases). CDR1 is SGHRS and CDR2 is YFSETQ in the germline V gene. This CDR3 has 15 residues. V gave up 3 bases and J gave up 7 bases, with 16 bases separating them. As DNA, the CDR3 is TGCGCCAGCAGCTATACGACAGGAAGTCTCGGGGAGCTGTTTTTT. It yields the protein CASSYTTGSLGELFF.

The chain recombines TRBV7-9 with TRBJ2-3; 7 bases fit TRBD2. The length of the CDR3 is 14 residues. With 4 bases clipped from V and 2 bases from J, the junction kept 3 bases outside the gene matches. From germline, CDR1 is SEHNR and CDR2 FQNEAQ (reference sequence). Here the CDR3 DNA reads TGTGCCAGCAGCTCTAGCGGACTCACAGATACGCAGTATTTT. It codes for CASSSSGLTDTQYF.